This TCR beta chain was sequenced in a study of blood T cell repertoires in COVID-19. About the study: T cells, B-cell-depleted T cells, or PBMCs supplied cDNA or gDNA.

A COVID-19 case was met by exposed participants within 2 weeks before study entry. Sequenced by immunoSEQ multiplex PCR; TCRdb stores in-frame clones only, minus some. Of some 320,000 clones in the sample, about 85% are singletons; the top ten hold around 2%. This CDR3 contains 14 residues. Trimming took 7 bases from V and 1 from J, leaving 10 bases between them. From germline, CDR1 is SNHLY and CDR2 FYNNEI. Material for sequencing was PBMCs or T cells enriched from blood (not recorded which). This chain links TRBV2 with TRBJ2-2, with D uncertain. This receptor was identified in a woman in her twenties or thirties who had been exposed to COVID-19. CDR3 nucleotides: TGTGCCAGCAAAGCCAACCAGAACACCGGGGAGCTGTTTTTT. This encodes CASKANQNTGELFF.